The rows below give T cell receptor beta chains drawn from one sample of a study of human T cells and chemical hapten exposure. Using its own MiXCR run on the RACE reads, TCRdb lists one record per CDR3 protein. The table shows 150,000 to 200,000 distinct CDR3 sequences, with around 15% occurring only once. Sample: whole blood, taken in connection with sensitization to the hapten diphenylcyclopropenone (DPC). These receptors were collected from a young woman with alopecia areata. Some clones in this sample may be carry-over from other donors' samples. Each CDR3 is given with its conserved first and last residue. D genes are given only for firm matches. Not all rows give a size; the values are once, few, many and, for expanded clones, a class.

>many|TRBV20-1|TRBD1|TRBJ1-1
CSALTAGGTEAFF
TGCAGTGCTCTGACAGCAGGGGGCACTGAAGCTTTCTTT
>few|TRBV29-1|TRBD2|TRBJ2-1
CSVPGLDFDNEQFF
TGCAGCGTGCCGGGACTAGACTTCGACAATGAGCAGTTCTTC
>few|TRBV5-1|.|TRBJ2-2
CASSLDSPNTGELFF
TGCGCCAGCAGCCTAGACAGCCCGAACACCGGGGAGCTGTTTTTT
>few|TRBV12-3/TRBV12-4|.|TRBJ1-1
CASTPTAELEAFF
TGTGCCAGCACCCCGACAGCCGAGCTTGAAGCTTTCTTT
>few|TRBV2|.|TRBJ2-1
CASTPTGNEQFF
TGTGCCAGCACCCCAACAGGGAATGAGCAGTTCTTC
>many|TRBV24-1|.|TRBJ2-3
CATSQGSTDTQYF
TGTGCCACCTCCCAGGGGAGCACAGATACGCAGTATTTT
>many|TRBV7-3|TRBD1|TRBJ1-5
CASSEGARQPQHF
TGTGCCAGCAGTGAGGGGGCACGGCAGCCCCAGCATTTT
>few|TRBV6-2/TRBV6-3|.|TRBJ2-6
CATSGAGANVLTF
TGTGCCACCTCTGGGGCGGGGGCCAACGTCCTGACTTTC
>.|TRBV6-6|.|TRBJ1-1
CASSPFTTVGTEAFF
TGTGCCAGCAGTCCTTTTACGACAGTCGGGACTGAAGCTTTCTTT
>few|TRBV7-7|.|TRBJ2-5
CASSHLAAETQYF
TGTGCCAGCAGCCACCTAGCTGCAGAGACCCAGTACTTC
>.|TRBV20-1|.|TRBJ1-6
CSARVSGGNSPLHF
TGCAGTGCTAGAGTCAGCGGTGGGAATTCACCCCTCCACTTT
>few|TRBV5-1|.|TRBJ1-6
CASCSETGNSPLHF
TGCGCCAGCTGCAGCGAGACGGGGAATTCACCCCTCCACTTT
>few|TRBV30|TRBD1|TRBJ2-7
CAWGAGGQGASEQYF
TGTGCCTGGGGGGCAGGAGGCCAGGGGGCGAGCGAGCAGTACTTC
>few|TRBV14|.|TRBJ2-1
CASSQVSSYNEQFF
TGTGCCAGCAGCCAAGTCTCTTCCTACAATGAGCAGTTCTTC
>.|TRBV7-9|TRBD2|TRBJ2-1
CASSLGTRVNNEQFF
TGTGCCAGCAGCCTCGGGACTAGAGTCAACAATGAGCAGTTCTTC
>.|TRBV6-2/TRBV6-3|.|TRBJ2-4
CASRDSAAPHQNIQYF
TGTGCCAGCAGGGATTCGGCCGCTCCACACCAAAACATTCAGTACTTC
>many|TRBV7-9|.|TRBJ2-5
CASSLLETQYF
TGTGCCAGCAGCTTGCTAGAGACCCAGTACTTC
>.|TRBV7-2|.|TRBJ2-2
CASTFTNTGELFF
TGTGCCAGCACCTTCACTAACACCGGGGAGCTGTTTTTT
>.|TRBV11-3|.|TRBJ1-1
CASSQRTVNTEAFF
TGTGCCAGCAGCCAGAGGACTGTAAACACTGAAGCTTTCTTT
>few|TRBV7-2|TRBD1|TRBJ1-2
CASSLVGQGAYGYTF
TGTGCCAGCAGCTTAGTAGGACAGGGGGCTTATGGCTACACCTTC
>many|TRBV18|.|TRBJ1-1
CASSPPFSRGLSEAFF
TGTGCCAGCTCACCACCGTTCTCTAGGGGTCTCTCTGAAGCTTTCTTT
>.|TRBV20-1|.|TRBJ2-3
CSAKKSGDTQYF
TGCAGTGCTAAAAAGTCTGGGGATACGCAGTATTTT
>many|TRBV29-1|.|TRBJ1-1
CSVFEPSNTEAFF
TGCAGCGTTTTTGAGCCATCGAACACTGAAGCTTTCTTT
>few|TRBV13|.|TRBJ2-7
CASSLTPNLGARGPHYF
TGTGCCAGCAGCTTAACCCCCAATTTGGGGGCGCGGGGCCCGCATTACTTC
>once|TRBV4-2|.|TRBJ1-2
CASSQATGTTKNYGYTF
TGTGCCAGCAGCCAAGCTACAGGAACAACGAAAAACTATGGCTACACCTTC
>.|TRBV5-5|.|TRBJ2-3
CASSLRWSGSSTDTQYF
TGTGCCAGCAGCTTGAGATGGTCGGGATCTAGCACAGATACGCAGTATTTT
>many|TRBV7-8|.|TRBJ1-6
CASSFGNSPLHF
TGTGCCAGCAGCTTCGGGAATTCACCCCTCCACTTT
>.|TRBV7-2|TRBD2|TRBJ2-1
CASSLDAGGPYNEQFF
TGTGCCAGCAGCTTAGATGCGGGAGGGCCCTACAATGAGCAGTTCTTC
>.|TRBV5-5|.|TRBJ2-7
CASSLGAPVSYEQYF
TGTGCCAGCAGCTTGGGAGCGCCGGTCTCCTACGAGCAGTACTTC
>.|TRBV27|TRBD1|TRBJ2-1
CASSGIGGHEQFF
TGTGCCAGCAGCGGCATAGGGGGCCATGAGCAGTTCTTC
>many|TRBV6-2/TRBV6-3|.|TRBJ1-1
CASSKMGWTEAFF
TGTGCCAGCAGCAAGATGGGGTGGACTGAAGCTTTCTTT
>.|TRBV19|.|TRBJ2-5
CASSIFGKETQYF
TGTGCCAGTAGTATTTTCGGGAAAGAGACCCAGTACTTC
>.|TRBV24-1|TRBD1|TRBJ2-3
CATSPWGQGAGTDTQYF
TGTGCCACCAGTCCTTGGGGACAGGGGGCAGGCACAGATACGCAGTATTTT
>once|TRBV25-1|TRBD2|TRBJ2-7
CASSAPLGGGFPDEQYF
TGTGCCAGCAGTGCCCCACTGGGGGGGGGATTTCCAGACGAGCAGTACTTC
>.|TRBV3-1|TRBD1|TRBJ1-1
CASSPFITGTEIAQAFF
TGTGCCAGCAGCCCTTTTATCACCGGGACAGAAATCGCTCAAGCTTTCTTT
>.|TRBV4-1|.|TRBJ1-5
CASSQAGTDQPQHF
TGCGCCAGCAGCCAAGCAGGGACTGATCAGCCCCAGCATTTT
>.|TRBV28|.|TRBJ2-7
CASRQSSYEQYF
TGTGCCAGCCGACAGTCCTCCTACGAGCAGTACTTC
>.|TRBV5-1|.|TRBJ1-6
CASSLVISSYNSPLHF
TGCGCCAGCAGCTTGGTAATCAGCTCCTATAATTCACCCCTCCACTTT
>.|TRBV7-9|.|TRBJ1-6
CASSFYIDGREPLHF
TGTGCCAGCAGCTTTTATATCGACGGACGCGAACCCCTCCACTTT
>.|TRBV25-1|.|TRBJ1-1
CASSVRTDAFF
TGTGCCAGCAGTGTTCGTACAGACGCTTTCTTT
>many|TRBV7-2|.|TRBJ1-4
CASSLGGRLSEKLFF
TGTGCCAGCAGCTTAGGGGGGCGCTTGAGTGAAAAACTGTTTTTT
>.|TRBV12-3/TRBV12-4|.|TRBJ1-1
CASSSSPRVFAFF
TGTGCCAGCAGTTCCTCCCCGAGGGTCTTCGCTTTCTTT
>many|TRBV20-1|.|TRBJ2-7
CSASSLSGPYEQYF
TGCAGTGCTAGCTCCCTCAGCGGCCCCTACGAGCAGTACTTC
>.|TRBV6-5|TRBD1|TRBJ1-1
CASSSTNGQGASTEAFF
TGTGCCAGCAGTTCTACAAATGGACAGGGGGCCAGTACTGAAGCTTTCTTT
>.|TRBV4-2|.|TRBJ1-1
CASSLDMMITEAFF
TGTGCCAGCAGCCTAGATATGATGATCACTGAAGCTTTCTTT
>many|TRBV27|.|TRBJ1-1
CASSFLPGPSGTEAFF
TGTGCCAGCAGTTTCCTTCCAGGGCCTTCTGGCACTGAAGCTTTCTTT